This TCR beta chain was obtained from a study of patients with pleural tuberculosis. This clonotype was seen at least ten times. The CDR3 consists of 14 residues. Germline V lookup: CDR1 KGHSH, CDR2 LQKENI. V lost 5 bases to trimming and J lost 4 bases, with 14 bases between them. In TCRdb, the reads were re-called with MiXCR into one record per CDR3 protein. This repertoire shows around 50,000 distinct CDR3 sequences, 5.5% to 8% found once; its top ten account for about 16%. The chain has TRBV18 and TRBJ1-2; weak D call: TRBD1 (6 bases). This TCR derives from a human donor with pleural tuberculosis. The CDR3: CASSVSQGLYGYTF. CDR3 sequence (DNA): TGTGCCAGCTCAGTCTCACAGGGACTCTATGGCTACACCTTC.